This T cell receptor beta chain was sequenced during a study of Graves' ophthalmopathy and Graves' hyperthyroidism. This clonotype occurred many times. The target antigen is unknown. The study's findings and limits: Detected in blood as well were most expanded thyroid clonotypes with frequency above 0.001. Ophthalmopathy progression cases were predicted by the model with about 70% sensitivity and 72% to 80% specificity.

Amplification targeted the TCR beta CDR3 regions, with RNA transcripts as the source material. First-round RT-PCR employed HTBI primers, with a second-round multiplex PCR after it. One entry per CDR3 protein results from TCRdb running MiXCR on the multiplex PCR reads. The profile shows approximately 1.2 million distinct CDR3 sequences, around a third of them singletons. Only newly diagnosed hyperthyroidism patients aged 18 to 65, with under 2 months' duration, were enrolled. Sequencing was performed on peripheral blood or thyroid tissue (not recorded which). This TCR was sampled from an adult man with Graves' hyperthyroidism.

DNA of the CDR3: TGCGCCAGCAGCCGCGCGGGAGGGGGCTCCTACGAGCAGTACTTC. This sequence encodes CASSRAGGGSYEQYF. V usage is TRBV4-3 and J usage is TRBJ2-7; 9 bases agree with TRBD2. Germline V gene lookup returns CDR1 LGHNA and CDR2 YSLEER. J gave up 0 bases and V 4 bases, and 4 bases lay outside the gene matches. The CDR3 is 15 residues long.